This T cell receptor (beta chain) was sequenced in a study of T cell responses to AZD1222 COVID-19 vaccine. This clone was picked up one time. Its matching antigen is unknown. Study-level results: Repertoire sampling occurred only after the peak T cell response.

This table comes from immunoSEQ multiplex PCR, and its TCRdb copy is limited to in-frame clones, with some not included. The sample lists 80,000 or so clones, approximately 90% seen once, with 1.5% in the top ten. In germline, CDR1 is SGHNT, CDR2 YYREEE (reference sequence). The CDR3 covers 13 residues. V lost 3 bases to trimming and J lost 3 bases; unmatched junction nucleotides: 2. This receptor was identified in an adult in good health. Sequencing was performed on peripheral blood, taken on day 0 of AZD1222 vaccination. This chain links TRBV5-4 with TRBJ2-7; 8 bases are shared with TRBD2. The CDR3 nucleotides read TGTGCCAGCAGCTCGGGAGGGGGCTACGAGCAGTACTTC. This sequence encodes CASSSGGGYEQYF.